This T cell receptor beta chain comes out of a study of blood T cell repertoires in COVID-19. The wider study: Samples taken during acute and convalescent COVID-19 were collected in the United States, Italy and Spain. PBMCs, B-cell-depleted T cells, or T cells provided the cDNA or gDNA that made up the material.

Methods used by the authors: Quantification of nucleated cells was approximated via reference gene primer amplification. Profiling relied on immunoSEQ multiplex PCR, and the TCRdb table lists in-frame clones only, not all of them. V, J and clone size are those of that table, while D and trimming were read from the DNA. The data contain some 210,000 clones, 89% of them singletons. Germline V gene data show CDR1 as SGHNT and CDR2 as YYREEE (reference sequence). The CDR3 extends over 13 amino acids. V was clipped by 3 bases and J by 3 bases, with 9 bases between them. What was sequenced was peripheral blood. V gene TRBV5-4 combines with J gene TRBJ1-2; D possibly corresponds to TRBD1 (5 bases). The clonotype was recovered from a man aged 55 to 69 who had recovered from COVID-19. DNA of the CDR3: TGTGCCAGCAGCTCCAGGGTGCACTATGGCTACACCTTC. Its protein is CASSSRVHYGYTF.